These 27 T cell receptor beta chains share one sample of origin, sequenced in a study of blood T cells in healthy people across ages. A second PCR, run for roughly 7 to 11 cycles, used a sample-barcoded 5' primer plus a J-beta primer mix. In TCRdb, the 5' RACE reads were re-called with MiXCR into one record per CDR3 protein. The repertoire includes about 1.5 million distinct CDR3 sequences, roughly 43% of them detected once, and 4% sits in the top ten. Sample: blood. These receptors originate from a woman younger than 35 in good health.

This chain connects TRBV24-1 to TRBJ2-1; D remains unclear. CDR1 is KGHDR, CDR2 SFDVKD, per germline. CDR3 size: 11 residues. The V and J ends lost 5 bases and 9 bases respectively, with 7 bases between them. This chain's CDR3 is CATSGDSEQFF. As DNA, the CDR3 is TGTGCCACCAGTGGGGATTCTGAGCAGTTCTTC.

This clonotype was counted between two and nine times. This chain uses TRBV3-1 with TRBJ2-3; D not resolved. CDR3 length: 14 amino acids. V dropped 4 bases and J dropped 2 bases, with 10 bases sitting between them. Germline CDR1 reads LGHDT; CDR2 reads YNNKEL (reference sequence). The CDR3 region has the DNA TGTGCCAGCAGCCGTGCAGTACCCACAGATACGCAGTATTTT. Its protein product is CASSRAVPTDTQYF.

This clonotype was observed a few times. The V call is TRBV7-2, the J call TRBJ2-1, with TRBD2 as a possible D gene (7 bases). The CDR3 has 17 residues. CDR1 SGHTA and CDR2 FQGNSA come from the germline V gene. Trimming removed 3 bases at V and 0 bases at J, with 15 bases between. CDR3 nucleotide sequence: TGTGCCAGCAGCTTTTACGGGGGGCTCAGCTCCTACAATGAGCAGTTCTTC. This codes for CASSFYGGLSSYNEQFF.

This clonotype was seen only a few times. In DNA, the CDR3 is TGTGCCAGCTCACCACCCGGGACTAGCGGTCGCTACGAGCAGTACTTC. Protein: CASSPPGTSGRYEQYF. V gene TRBV18 combines with J gene TRBJ2-7, with 11 bases that match TRBD2. The CDR3 length is 16 residues. Germline CDR1 is KGHSH and CDR2 is LQKENI. V trimming: 0 bases; J trimming: 3 bases; junction bases outside the gene matches: 4.

This clonotype was seen many times. This rearrangement joins TRBV29-1 to TRBJ2-1; the D is unclear. The DNA end favors TRBJ2-7, so the J call may be wrong. Per the germline V gene, CDR1 is SQVTM and CDR2 is ANQGSEA. The CDR3 is 14 amino acids. As DNA, the CDR3 is TGCAGCGTTGAAAACGAAGACGCTTACAATGAGCAGTACTTC. Protein product: CSVENEDAYNEQYF.

This chain connects TRBV20-1 to TRBJ2-1; TRBD2 aligns across 8 bases. The V segment lost 6 bases and the J segment 0 bases; nucleotides outside the gene matches: 7. The germline gives CDR1 DFQATT, CDR2 SNEGSKA (reference sequence). The CDR3 has 15 amino acids. CDR3 sequence (DNA): TGCAGTGCCCAGACTAGCGCGAGCTCCTACAATGAGCAGTTCTTC. Protein sequence: CSAQTSASSYNEQFF.

This chain uses TRBV20-1 with TRBJ2-4; D possibly matches TRBD1 or TRBD2 (5 bases each). Germline CDR1 reads DFQATT; CDR2 reads SNEGSKA (reference sequence). The CDR3 is 15 amino acids. The V and J ends lost 1 base and 2 bases respectively, with 12 bases between them. The DNA for the CDR3 is TGCAGTGCTAGAGGGGGGAGCGGTTCCAAAAACATTCAGTACTTC. Translated, it gives CSARGGSGSKNIQYF.

The rearrangement links TRBV12-3 or TRBV12-4 to TRBJ2-1; D remains ambiguous. This CDR3 spans 14 amino acids. Deletions cut 7 bases from V and 4 bases from J, with 14 bases between. CDR3 nucleotide sequence: TGTGCCAGCACCCCAGAGTGGGCGTACAATGAGCAGTTCTTC. Translating it yields CASTPEWAYNEQFF.

This clonotype was counted between two and nine times. The V gene is TRBV4-1, the J gene TRBJ1-1; D not certain. Germline loops: CDR1 MGHRA, CDR2 YSYEKL. The CDR3 length is 14 residues. The V gene lost 1 base and the J gene lost 3 bases, with 9 bases spanning the gap. For the CDR3, the DNA is TGCGCCAGCAGCCAAGGTGATGAATACACTGAAGCTTTCTTT. This encodes CASSQGDEYTEAFF.

The chain employs TRBV12-3 or TRBV12-4 and TRBJ2-5, with TRBD2 identical over 7 bases. This CDR3 comprises 13 residues. V dropped 10 bases and J dropped 5; count of bases not matched to a gene: 10. The DNA for the CDR3 is TGTGCCACCACCCGCGGGGGATGGGAGACCCAGTACTTC. It codes for CATTRGGWETQYF.

This clonotype turned up a few times. The CDR3 loop reads CSAGRMNTEAFF. The CDR3 DNA reads TGCAGCGCCGGGCGTATGAACACTGAAGCTTTCTTT. J is TRBJ1-1 and V is TRBV29-1; D uncertain. The germline V gene has CDR1 SQVTM and CDR2 ANQGSEA. This CDR3 region has 12 residues. V was trimmed by 7 bases and J by 0 bases, leaving 9 bases between them.

This clonotype was seen a handful of times. The V gene is TRBV5-1, the J gene TRBJ2-7; no reliable D call. This CDR3 contains 14 residues. The V gene's germline CDR1 is SGHRS and CDR2 YFSETQ. V lost 0 bases to trimming and J lost 2 bases, with 9 bases between them. The CDR3 here is CASSLGSAPYEQYF. The CDR3 DNA follows: TGCGCCAGCAGCTTGGGGAGCGCTCCCTACGAGCAGTACTTC.

A note on this clonotype: An end of the junction does not agree with germline; a read error may underlie this. The rearrangement uses TRBV12-3 or TRBV12-4 and TRBJ1-2; tentative D call: TRBD1 (6 bases). The CDR3 has 13 amino acids. The CDR3 region is CASRGQSNYGHTF. As DNA, the CDR3 is TGTGCCAGCAGAGGACAGAGCAACTATGGCCACACCTTC.

This chain joins TRBV11-2 and TRBJ2-1; 10 bases match TRBD2. Unmatched junction bases numbered 18, after V lost 1 base and J lost 0 bases. The CDR3 is 22 residues long. CDR1 and CDR2 (germline): SGHAT, FQNNGV. CDR3 bases: TGTGCCAGCAGCTTAGTGGGGACTAGCGACCTCATCCCCCCTGGCTCCTACAATGAGCAGTTCTTC. The encoded protein is CASSLVGTSDLIPPGSYNEQFF.

This rearrangement joins TRBV12-3 or TRBV12-4 to TRBJ2-3; D uncertain. This CDR3 comprises 14 residues. V was pared by 2 bases and J by 0 bases, with 6 bases between. In DNA form, the CDR3 reads TGTGCCAGCAGTTTATTTACTAGCACAGATACGCAGTATTTT. Protein product: CASSLFTSTDTQYF.

This clonotype was counted a few times. The V call is TRBV13, the J call TRBJ2-7; D perhaps matches TRBD1 (5 bases). Trimming cost V 3 bases and J 6 bases, with 12 bases left between them. This CDR3 has 13 residues. Germline CDR1 is PRHDT and CDR2 is FYEKMQ (reference sequence). This chain's CDR3 is CASSFPGSSEQYF. The CDR3 nucleotides are TGTGCCAGCAGCTTCCCAGGGTCGTCCGAGCAGTACTTC.

This rearrangement joins TRBV7-9 to TRBJ2-3, with no clear D. Per the germline V gene, CDR1 is SEHNR and CDR2 is FQNEAQ (reference sequence). The CDR3 contains 16 residues. Between the trimmed V and J ends, which lost 4 bases and 2 bases, there was a span of 16 bases. CDR3 sequence: CASSSSGRANTDTQYF. DNA for the CDR3: TGTGCCAGCAGCTCCTCCGGAAGGGCCAACACAGATACGCAGTATTTT. Combining the CDR3 with reference TRBV7-9 and TRBJ2-3 gives the whole variable domain DTGVSQNPRHKITKRGQNVTFRCDPISEHNRLYWYRQTLGQGPEFLTYFQNEAQLEKSRLLSDRFSAERPKGSFSTLEIQRTEQGDSAMYLCASSSSGRANTDTQYFGPGTRLTVL.

The chain combines TRBV9 with TRBJ2-1, with a possible D match to TRBD2 (5 bases). The CDR3 is 16 amino acids. CDR1 and CDR2 (germline): SGDLS, YYNGEE. The V end lost 3 bases, the J end lost 0 bases, and 13 bases lay between the germline ends. The chain's CDR3 is CASSAGLTSSYNEQFF. CDR3 DNA sequence: TGTGCCAGCAGCGCCGGACTTACGAGCTCCTACAATGAGCAGTTCTTC. The whole variable domain, filled in from reference TRBV9 and TRBJ2-1, reads DSGVTQTPKHLITATGQRVTLRCSPRSGDLSVYWYQQSLDQGLQFLIQYYNGEERAKGNILERFSAQQFPDLHSELNLSSLELGDSALYFCASSAGLTSSYNEQFFGPGTRLTVL.

This rearrangement joins TRBV7-2 to TRBJ1-1; D might be TRBD1 (6 bases). The germline V gene has CDR1 SGHTA and CDR2 FQGNSA. The CDR3 extends over 17 amino acids. V was trimmed by 1 base and J by 0 bases, leaving 15 bases between them. Here the CDR3 DNA reads TGTGCCAGCAGCTTAGTATCGGGGGGCAGGTTGAACACTGAAGCTTTCTTT. It is translated as CASSLVSGGRLNTEAFF.

The sample holds a few counts of this clonotype. The rearrangement links TRBV5-1 to TRBJ2-3, with D unclear. CDR1 is SGHRS and CDR2 is YFSETQ in the germline V gene. The CDR3 is 16 residues long. Trimming removed 4 bases at V and 1 base at J, with 16 bases between. In DNA form, the CDR3 reads TGCGCCAGCAGCCCCTTAGCCGAGACTGGCACAGATACGCAGTATTTT. It specifies CASSPLAETGTDTQYF. Using reference TRBV5-1 and TRBJ2-3 for the parts outside the CDR3, the full variable domain is KAGVTQTPRYLIKTRGQQVTLSCSPISGHRSVSWYQQTPGQGLQFLFEYFSETQRNKGNFPGRFSGRQFSNSRSEMNVSTLELGDSALYLCASSPLAETGTDTQYFGPGTRLTVL.

The DNA for the CDR3 is TGTGCCAGCAGCCTTTGGACTAGCGGGGGGACGGAGACCCAGTACTTC. Its protein product is CASSLWTSGGTETQYF. V and J are TRBV7-9 and TRBJ2-5; 14 bases map to TRBD2. J was trimmed by 5 bases and V by 5 bases; bases with no gene match: 7. The germline CDR1 and CDR2 sequences are SEHNR and FQNEAQ (reference sequence). CDR3 length equals 16 residues.

This clonotype was counted a few times. The chain joins TRBV25-1 to TRBJ2-1; 11 nucleotides align to TRBD2. Germline-derived CDR1 and CDR2 are MGHDK and SYGVNS. Losses at the gene ends were 4 bases for V and 8 bases for J; bases not matched to a gene: 10. The CDR3 has 16 amino acids. CDR3 in DNA: TGTGCCAGCAGTGCCCTGGTAGCGGGGGGGCTCGATGAGCAGTTCTTC. This gives the protein CASSALVAGGLDEQFF.

This clonotype was seen a handful of times. CDR3: CASSHHNSGANVLTF. The CDR3 DNA sequence: TGTGCCAGCAGCCACCACAATTCTGGGGCCAACGTCCTGACTTTC. The rearrangement uses TRBV14 and TRBJ2-6; D uncertain. V lost 3 bases and J 1 base, leaving 7 bases between the germline ends. The CDR3 extends over 15 amino acids. The germline V gene has CDR1 SGHDN and CDR2 FVKESK.

This clonotype was counted only a few times. The genes are TRBV27 and TRBJ2-3; 8 bases fit TRBD1. V lost 6 bases to trimming and J lost 3 bases; unmatched junction nucleotides: 8. The CDR3 length is 15 residues. Germline assignment: CDR1 MNHEY and CDR2 SMNVEV (reference sequence). The CDR3 DNA is TGTGCCAGCAGCGACCGGGACAGGAAAACAGATACGCAGTATTTT. This encodes CASSDRDRKTDTQYF.

The chain combines TRBV20-1 with TRBJ1-1, with 7 positions matching TRBD1. Germline V lookup: CDR1 DFQATT, CDR2 SNEGSKA (reference sequence). The CDR3 sequence is 15 residues long. Trimming at V came to 3 bases and at J to 0 bases, leaving 7 bases not matched to a gene. CDR3 protein: CSASSKGALNTEAFF. CDR3 coding DNA: TGCAGTGCTAGTAGTAAGGGGGCATTGAACACTGAAGCTTTCTTT.

The CDR3 DNA follows: TGTGCCAGCAGTCCGAGGACAGAGACGAACACTGAAGCTTTCTTT. Amino acid sequence: CASSPRTETNTEAFF. This chain joins TRBV28 and TRBJ1-1; TRBD1 is a possible D gene (6 bases). V was cut by 5 bases and J by 1 base, with 14 bases left in between. The CDR3 is made up of 15 amino acids. The germline V gene encodes CDR1 MDHEN and CDR2 SYDVKM.

This chain joins TRBV29-1 and TRBJ2-3, with 8 bases fitting TRBD1. CDR1 is SQVTM and CDR2 is ANQGSEA in the germline V gene. Trimming removed 3 bases from V and 3 bases from J; junction bases left unmatched: 5. CDR3 length: 14 residues. The CDR3 coding sequence is TGCAGCGTTGAGACAGGGGCCAGGACAGATACGCAGTATTTT. Translating it yields CSVETGARTDTQYF.